The 19 T cell receptor beta chains listed next were all sequenced from one sample in a study of T cell changes during pregnancy in multiple sclerosis. The repertoire was sequenced with immunoSEQ multiplex PCR; TCRdb's copy has only in-frame clones and lacks some. The repertoire includes roughly 69,000 clones, around 90% of them detected once, and under 0.35% sits in the top ten. Specimen: CD4+ T cells from peripheral blood mononuclear cells, collected in the third trimester of pregnancy. These receptors all come from a female donor in good health, enrolled as a control in a pregnancy study.

This sequence joins TRBV11-3 and TRBJ2-1; 7 bases map to TRBD2. This CDR3 region has 15 residues. The V segment lost 1 base and the J segment 7 bases; nucleotides outside the gene matches: 7. Germline values: CDR1 SGHNT, CDR2 YENEEA. The chain's CDR3 is CASSLGGGTRNEQFF. The CDR3 nucleotides read TGTGCCAGCAGCTTAGGCGGGGGTACGAGAAATGAGCAGTTCTTC.

The chain recombines TRBV28 with TRBJ1-4, with D perhaps matching TRBD1 (5 bases). V lost 10 bases to trimming and J lost 7 bases, with 19 bases between them. The CDR3 length is 14 residues. CDR1 MDHEN and CDR2 SYDVKM come from the germline V gene. CDR3 in amino acids: CAIQGSVESEKLFF. CDR3 nucleotide sequence: TGTGCCATTCAGGGTTCGGTTGAAAGTGAAAAACTGTTTTTT.

The rearrangement uses TRBV30 and TRBJ1-5; TRBD1 matches at 7 bases. Unmatched junction bases numbered 8, after V lost 5 bases and J lost 4 bases. This CDR3 has 14 residues. Per germline, CDR1 GTSNPN and CDR2 SVGIG (reference sequence). The CDR3 sequence is CAWQTGTENQPQHF. CDR3 in DNA: TGTGCCTGGCAGACCGGGACAGAAAATCAGCCCCAGCATTTT.

The CDR3 spells CASSPEGGPNVYEQYF. In DNA form, the CDR3 reads TGTGCCAGCAGCCCAGAAGGAGGGCCAAATGTTTACGAGCAGTACTTC. The chain carries TRBV7-2 and TRBJ2-7; TRBD2 is a possible D gene (6 bases). The CDR3 runs 16 residues. CDR1 is SGHTA, CDR2 FQGNSA, per germline. Trimming took off 5 bases at V and 4 bases at J, with 21 bases between the two ends.

This clone was counted once. This chain links TRBV5-6 with TRBJ1-2, with D possibly TRBD1 on 5 matching bases. The CDR3 extends over 16 amino acids. The V gene lost 1 base and the J gene lost 1 base, with 14 bases spanning the gap. Germline CDR1 is SGHDT and CDR2 is YYEEEE. The CDR3 DNA reads as TGTGCCAGCAGCTTGTCCCAGGGAACGCTTAACTATGGCTACACCTTC. Translating it yields CASSLSQGTLNYGYTF.

The chain carries TRBV6-1 and TRBJ2-3; 9 bases match TRBD2. Trimming took 2 bases from V and 4 from J; bases not matched to a gene: 10. The germline V gene has CDR1 MNHNS and CDR2 SASEGT. CDR3 length equals 17 residues. CDR3 sequence: CASSEMVPGGGADTQYF. The DNA for the CDR3 is TGTGCCAGCAGTGAAATGGTGCCCGGCGGGGGGGCAGATACGCAGTATTTT.

The chain carries TRBV5-1 and TRBJ1-2, with TRBD1 as a possible D gene (5 bases). Germline values: CDR1 SGHRS, CDR2 YFSETQ. V gave up 0 bases and J gave up 6 bases, with 12 bases separating them. CDR3 length equals 14 residues. CDR3 sequence: CASSLAWGGDGYTF. DNA for the CDR3: TGCGCCAGCAGCTTGGCCTGGGGCGGAGATGGCTACACCTTC.

This chain links TRBV5-4 with TRBJ2-5; 11 bases line up with TRBD2. Per the germline V gene, CDR1 is SGHNT and CDR2 is YYREEE (reference sequence). J lost 5 bases, V lost 1 base, and 7 bases had no gene match. CDR3 length equals 16 residues. The CDR3 coding sequence is TGTGCCAGCAGCTTGACTAGCGGGGGCCCTGGGGAGACCCAGTACTTC. Translation gives CASSLTSGGPGETQYF.

This chain joins TRBV27 and TRBJ2-7; 10 bases align to TRBD1. Trimming cost V 5 bases and J 9 bases; bases outside gene matches: 16. Germline V gene data show CDR1 as MNHEY and CDR2 as SMNVEV (reference sequence). This CDR3 is built from 16 residues. CDR3 nucleotides: TGTGCCAGCAGTCCCACCTCCGGGACAGGGGTTCTGGGGCAGTACTTC. Protein sequence: CASSPTSGTGVLGQYF.

The chain joins TRBV30 to TRBJ2-7; tentatively, D is TRBD2 (6 bases). Per germline, CDR1 GTSNPN and CDR2 SVGIG (reference sequence). The V and J ends lost 5 bases and 3 bases respectively, with 8 bases between them. The CDR3 covers 11 residues. This chain's CDR3 is CAWGRDYEQYF. The DNA for the CDR3 is TGTGCCTGGGGGCGGGACTACGAGCAGTACTTC.

The CDR3 protein is CASSLATGGILRVEQYF. CDR3 coding DNA: TGTGCCAGCAGCTTAGCGACAGGGGGAATCCTACGTGTAGAGCAGTACTTC. The J gene is TRBJ2-7, the V gene TRBV11-1; 9 positions agree with TRBD1. J was trimmed by 7 bases and V by 0 bases; bases with no gene match: 13. This CDR3 spans 17 amino acids. Germline V CDR1 and CDR2: SGHAT, FQDESV (reference sequence).

The chain combines TRBV4-3 with TRBJ2-3; TRBD1 might be the D (6 bases). This CDR3 is built from 15 residues. CDR1 and CDR2 from the germline V gene are LGHNA and YSLEER. The ends were cut back, 3 bases at V and 5 bases at J, with 15 bases in the middle. CDR3 sequence: CASSQRRQGRDTQYF. The CDR3, as DNA: TGCGCCAGCAGCCAGAGGAGGCAGGGGAGAGATACGCAGTATTTT.

This chain joins TRBV2 and TRBJ1-1; D is undetermined. Germline V gene sequence: CDR1 SNHLY, CDR2 FYNNEI. V lost 3 bases and J 0 bases, leaving 8 bases between the germline ends. The CDR3 has 14 amino acids. The CDR3 sequence is CASSETRMNTEAFF. For the CDR3, the DNA is TGTGCCAGCAGTGAGACCAGGATGAACACTGAAGCTTTCTTT.

V and J are TRBV19 and TRBJ1-2; perhaps TRBD1 as D (5 bases). The CDR3 sequence is 14 residues long. Trimming shortened V by 6 bases and J by 0 bases, and 11 bases separated the two germline ends. From germline, CDR1 is LNHDA and CDR2 SQIVND (reference sequence). The CDR3: CASSQGNSNYGYTF. CDR3 sequence (DNA): TGTGCCAGTAGCCAGGGCAACTCTAACTATGGCTACACCTTC.

CDR3 sequence (DNA): TGTGCCAGCAGCTTAGGGGCCTCTTCCACCGGGGAGCTGTTTTTT. It is translated as CASSLGASSTGELFF. The rearrangement joins TRBV7-9 to TRBJ2-2; D unclear. Trimming stripped 1 base from V and 4 bases from J, with 10 bases between. Germline V gene lookup returns CDR1 SEHNR and CDR2 FQNEAQ (reference sequence). The CDR3 extends over 15 amino acids. Full variable domain (missing parts from reference TRBV7-9 and TRBJ2-2): DTGVSQNPRHKITKRGQNVTFRCDPISEHNRLYWYRQTLGQGPEFLTYFQNEAQLEKSRLLSDRFSAERPKGSFSTLEIQRTEQGDSAMYLCASSLGASSTGELFFGEGSRLTVL.

This clone was found once. V and J are TRBV27 and TRBJ1-5, with 7 positions matching TRBD1. The CDR3 runs 15 residues. The germline V gene has CDR1 MNHEY and CDR2 SMNVEV (reference sequence). The J segment lost 3 bases and the V segment lost 6 bases, leaving 8 bases of the junction unmatched. This CDR3 reads CASRPTGAPNQPQHF. The CDR3 nucleotides read TGTGCCAGCAGGCCTACAGGGGCACCCAATCAGCCCCAGCATTTT.

The rearrangement joins TRBV10-3 to TRBJ1-1; 7 bases align to TRBD1. The germline V gene encodes CDR1 ENHRY and CDR2 SYGVKD. Unmatched junction bases numbered 7, after V lost 5 bases and J lost 1 base. The length of the CDR3 is 15 residues. The CDR3 bases are TGTGCCATCAGTCGTTCCGGGACAGAGAACACTGAAGCTTTCTTT. Translated: CAISRSGTENTEAFF.

This chain joins TRBV30 and TRBJ2-1; D perhaps matches TRBD1 (7 bases). V gave up 3 bases and J gave up 8 bases, with 23 bases separating them. The CDR3 sequence is 16 residues long. Looked up from germline, CDR1 is GTSNPN and CDR2 is SVGIG (reference sequence). CDR3 nucleotides: TGTGCCTGGAGCTCAGGACAGGCTCGGAGGGGCGATGAGCAGTTCTTC. Translating gives CAWSSGQARRGDEQFF.

The CDR3 DNA reads as TGTGCCAGCTCTGGGGGGATCTATGGCTACACCTTC. Translation: CASSGGIYGYTF. The rearrangement uses TRBV11-3 and TRBJ1-2, with TRBD1 as a possible D gene (5 bases). V was cut by 8 bases and J by 4 bases, with 11 bases left in between. In germline, CDR1 is SGHNT, CDR2 YENEEA. The CDR3 totals 12 residues.